This record looks at one T cell receptor (beta chain) sequence and its context. Its antigen is undetermined. The V gene end was trimmed by 4 bases and the J gene end by 0 bases; junction bases not matched to a gene: 11. The CDR3 runs to 17 residues. Germline V gene lookup returns CDR1 SGHRS and CDR2 YFSETQ. The data were taken from a study of T cell repertoires in cytomegalovirus infection. Study-wide background: It was the public TCR beta signatures that indicated both CMV infection and matching HLA type.

One entry per CDR3 protein, called by TCRdb with MiXCR from the reads. The sample has approximately 280,000 distinct CDR3 sequences; roughly a fifth are singletons. The material was cultured PBMCs, obtained from culture after CMV antigen stimulation. The chain uses TRBV5-1 and TRBJ2-5, with 8 bases lining up with TRBD2. The TCR sequence derives from a human donor in good health (CMV status not recorded). Some clones in this sample may be carry-over from other donors' samples. DNA of the CDR3: TGCGCCAGCAGCCTGGCGGGAGGCCCAGCGTACCAAGAGACCCAGTACTTC. Translated, it gives CASSLAGGPAYQETQYF.